Shown below are 21 T cell receptor beta chains from a single sample sequenced in a study of control samples from healthy donors and cancer patients. Using immunoSEQ multiplex PCR, the repertoire was profiled, and TCRdb retains in-frame clones only, with some absent. The sample holds about 100,000 clones; roughly 90% are singletons and the top ten take over 15%. Sequenced material: blood. The source of these receptors is a woman in her forties or fifties in good health.

The chain recombines TRBV5-6 with TRBJ1-2, with D tentatively TRBD1 (5 bases). CDR1 is SGHDT and CDR2 is YYEEEE in the germline V gene. The V gene lost 5 bases and the J gene lost 4 bases, with 18 bases spanning the gap. The length of the CDR3 is 15 residues. CDR3 sequence: CASSPGGRVSYGYTF. For the CDR3, the DNA is TGTGCCAGCAGTCCCGGCGGCAGGGTTAGCTATGGCTACACCTTC.

The rearrangement links TRBV28 to TRBJ2-2, with a tentative D call TRBD2 (6 bases). This CDR3 contains 15 residues. Trimming removed 8 bases from V and 6 bases from J, with 19 bases in between. Germline V gene lookup returns CDR1 MDHEN and CDR2 SYDVKM. The CDR3 nucleotides read TGTGCCAGCTTCCCGCGGGACGGTTATCCCGGGGAGCTGTTTTTT. Its translation is CASFPRDGYPGELFF.

The rearrangement joins TRBV30 to TRBJ2-1; 11 positions match TRBD2. The CDR3 consists of 15 residues. V lost 2 bases, J lost 4 bases, and 4 bases stayed unmatched. The germline V gene encodes CDR1 GTSNPN and CDR2 SVGIG (reference sequence). As DNA, the CDR3 is TGTGCCTGGAGTCCTACTAGCGGGAGTTACAATGAGCAGTTCTTC. Residues: CAWSPTSGSYNEQFF.

Only one count was recorded for this clone. This rearrangement joins TRBV4-3 to TRBJ1-1, with D perhaps TRBD1 (5 bases). The V and J ends lost 1 base and 3 bases respectively, with 6 bases between them. This CDR3 comprises 13 residues. CDR1 LGHNA and CDR2 YSLEER come from the germline V gene. The CDR3 loop reads CASSQGRDTEAFF. Here the CDR3 DNA reads TGCGCCAGCAGCCAAGGCAGGGACACTGAAGCTTTCTTT.

This clone was observed a handful of times. The chain has TRBV5-1 and TRBJ2-3; D is unclear. CDR3 length: 14 residues. The V gene lost 4 bases and the J gene lost 4 bases, with 13 bases spanning the gap. Germline V lookup: CDR1 SGHRS, CDR2 YFSETQ. CDR3 in amino acids: CASSLQEMADTQYF. DNA for the CDR3: TGCGCCAGCAGCCTTCAGGAAATGGCAGATACGCAGTATTTT.

This rearrangement joins TRBV4-3 to TRBJ2-7; no reliable D call. CDR1 is LGHNA, CDR2 YSLEER, per germline. The CDR3 has 15 amino acids. The germline V and J ends were trimmed by 4 bases and 5 bases, with 18 bases remaining between them. The CDR3 reads CASSPLGVARNEQYV. As DNA, the CDR3 is TGCGCCAGCAGCCCCCTTGGAGTAGCTCGAAACGAGCAGTACGTC.

The chain combines TRBV11-2 with TRBJ2-1, with unresolved D. Looked up from germline, CDR1 is SGHAT and CDR2 is FQNNGV. The CDR3 has 15 residues. The V end was cut by 7 bases, the J end by 0 bases, with 13 bases between. CDR3 nucleotide sequence: TGTGCCAGCACCATGCTCGGTAGCTCCTACAATGAGCAGTTCTTC. It specifies CASTMLGSSYNEQFF. The variable domain in full, completed from reference TRBV11-2 and TRBJ2-1, reads EAGVAQSPRYKIIEKRQSVAFWCNPISGHATLYWYQQILGQGPKLLIQFQNNGVVDDSQLPKDRFSAERLKGVDSTLKIQPAKLEDSAVYLCASTMLGSSYNEQFFGPGTRLTVL.

The V and J genes are TRBV25-1 and TRBJ2-7; D is uncertain. The V and J ends lost 8 bases and 3 bases respectively, with 11 bases between them. CDR1 MGHDK and CDR2 SYGVNS come from the germline V gene. This CDR3 has 12 residues. CDR3: CASFLRSYEQYV. Here the CDR3 DNA reads TGTGCCAGCTTTCTTCGGAGCTACGAGCAGTACGTC.

CDR3 in amino acids: CASSSNRREETQYF. In nucleotides, the CDR3 is TGTGCCAGCAGCTCCAACCGGCGGGAAGAGACCCAGTACTTC. The rearrangement joins TRBV5-4 to TRBJ2-5, with D possibly being TRBD2 (5 bases). V dropped 3 bases and J dropped 3 bases, with 12 bases sitting between them. Germline V gives CDR1 SGHNT, CDR2 YYREEE (reference sequence). CDR3 length: 14 residues.

The CDR3 loop is CASSLSSDTQYF. Here the CDR3 DNA reads TGTGCCAGCAGCCTGAGTTCAGATACGCAGTATTTT. The chain couples TRBV12-3 or TRBV12-4 to TRBJ2-3; D remains unclear. V shed 6 bases and J shed 4 bases, with 8 bases lying between them. This CDR3 is built from 12 residues.

The chain carries TRBV19 and TRBJ2-3, with TRBD1 matching 8 bases. The CDR3 loop spans 15 amino acids. Germline values: CDR1 LNHDA, CDR2 SQIVND (reference sequence). V was clipped by 5 bases and J by 3 bases; unmatched bases: 7. CDR3 in DNA: TGTGCCAGTAGTCCCAGGGGGCGCAATACAGATACGCAGTATTTT. Its protein product is CASSPRGRNTDTQYF.

The chain is built from TRBV5-1 and TRBJ2-2; possibly TRBD1 or TRBD2 for D (5 bases each). The CDR3 is made up of 15 amino acids. Germline V lookup: CDR1 SGHRS, CDR2 YFSETQ. V was shortened by 0 bases and J by 5 bases, with 11 bases between the two germline ends. The CDR3 region has the DNA TGCGCCAGCAGCTTGGGGGGGTCCCGAACCGGGGAGCTGTTTTTT. This gives the protein CASSLGGSRTGELFF.

V and J are TRBV7-3 and TRBJ2-5; 8 positions match TRBD2. V lost 5 bases, J lost 5 bases, and 4 bases stayed unmatched. Germline V gives CDR1 SGHTA, CDR2 FQGTGA. The CDR3 has 13 residues. CDR3 bases: TGTGCCAGCAGCCGGGGGGGCCGGGAGACCCAGTACTTC. Amino acid sequence: CASSRGGRETQYF.

The V gene is TRBV10-3, the J gene TRBJ2-3; 7 bases are a match to TRBD1. The CDR3 is 15 residues long. Germline trimming cut 5 bases from V and 2 bases from J; bases unmatched to any gene: 7. CDR1 is ENHRY, CDR2 SYGVKD, per germline. CDR3 region: CAISKSGQTTDTQYF. CDR3 DNA: TGTGCCATCAGTAAATCGGGACAGACCACAGATACGCAGTATTTT.

The V call is TRBV4-3, the J call TRBJ2-5, with TRBD1 matching 7 bases. CDR1 is LGHNA and CDR2 is YSLEER in the germline V gene. V lost 1 base, J lost 5 bases, and 13 bases stayed unmatched. The CDR3 is 17 amino acids. The CDR3 DNA sequence: TGCGCCAGCAGCCAAGGACCCGGGACAGCCGGCGCGGAGACCCAGTACTTC. As protein: CASSQGPGTAGAETQYF.

The V call is TRBV20-1, the J call TRBJ2-2; TRBD1 is a possible D gene (5 bases). Germline V gene data show CDR1 as DFQATT and CDR2 as SNEGSKA (reference sequence). Trimming stripped 3 bases from V and 4 bases from J, with 21 bases between. The CDR3 covers 17 residues. This CDR3 reads CSASSLEDTVTTGELFF. The CDR3 coding sequence is TGCAGTGCTAGTTCTTTAGAGGACACCGTTACCACCGGGGAGCTGTTTTTT.

This clone showed up just a few times. CDR3 amino acids: CASSWGAGYTF. The CDR3 DNA follows: TGTGCCAGCAGTTGGGGTGCGGGCTACACCTTC. This chain links TRBV12-3 or TRBV12-4 with TRBJ1-2; D ambiguous. The CDR3 is made up of 11 amino acids. V lost 4 bases to trimming and J lost 8 bases, with 8 bases between them.

The V and J genes are TRBV11-2 and TRBJ2-2; D is unclear. CDR3 length: 12 residues. V was pared by 10 bases and J by 3 bases, with 9 bases between. Germline values: CDR1 SGHAT, CDR2 FQNNGV. The CDR3 nucleotides are TGTGCCACCCCCTTGGACACCGGGGAGCTGTTTTTT. Its protein product is CATPLDTGELFF. The full variable domain, completed using reference TRBV11-2 and TRBJ2-2, is EAGVAQSPRYKIIEKRQSVAFWCNPISGHATLYWYQQILGQGPKLLIQFQNNGVVDDSQLPKDRFSAERLKGVDSTLKIQPAKLEDSAVYLCATPLDTGELFFGEGSRLTVL.

V gene TRBV5-4 combines with J gene TRBJ2-2, with TRBD2 identical over 11 bases. The ends lost 4 bases at V and 1 base at J; junction bases unmatched: 3. Germline loops: CDR1 SGHNT, CDR2 YYREEE (reference sequence). The CDR3 covers 16 residues. The CDR3 is CASSPGLAGNTGELFF. CDR3 sequence (DNA): TGTGCCAGCAGCCCCGGACTAGCGGGGAACACCGGGGAGCTGTTTTTT.

This chain connects TRBV7-9 to TRBJ2-1; 8 nucleotides align to TRBD1. The germline V gene has CDR1 SEHNR and CDR2 FQNEAQ (reference sequence). V was clipped by 8 bases and J by 3 bases; unmatched bases: 15. The CDR3 has 17 amino acids. The CDR3 region is CASFSVRPGGDYNEQFF. The CDR3 coding sequence is TGTGCCAGCTTCTCGGTTCGACCAGGGGGCGACTACAATGAGCAGTTCTTC.

The chain is built from TRBV6-1 and TRBJ1-3; D is undetermined. Germline V gene data show CDR1 as MNHNS and CDR2 as SASEGT. Deletions cut 2 bases from V and 3 bases from J, with 14 bases between. The CDR3 is made up of 16 amino acids. The CDR3 nucleotides read TGTGCCAGCAGTGAATTACAGCAAGGAAGTGGAAACACCATATATTTT. Its protein product is CASSELQQGSGNTIYF.